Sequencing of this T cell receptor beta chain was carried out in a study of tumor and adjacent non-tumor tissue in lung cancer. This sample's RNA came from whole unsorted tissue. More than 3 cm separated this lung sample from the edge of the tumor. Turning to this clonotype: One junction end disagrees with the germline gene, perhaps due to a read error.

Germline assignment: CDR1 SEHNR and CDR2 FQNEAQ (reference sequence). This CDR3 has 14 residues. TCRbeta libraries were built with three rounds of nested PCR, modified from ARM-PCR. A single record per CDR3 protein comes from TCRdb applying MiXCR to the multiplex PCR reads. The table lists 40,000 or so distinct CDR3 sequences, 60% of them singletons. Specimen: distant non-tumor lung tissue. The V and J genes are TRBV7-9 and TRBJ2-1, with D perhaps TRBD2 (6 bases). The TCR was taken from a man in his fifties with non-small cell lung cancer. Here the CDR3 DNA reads TGTGCCAGCAGCCCTAGCGAGCTGGTGGTTGAGCAGTTCTTT. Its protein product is CASSPSELVVEQFF.